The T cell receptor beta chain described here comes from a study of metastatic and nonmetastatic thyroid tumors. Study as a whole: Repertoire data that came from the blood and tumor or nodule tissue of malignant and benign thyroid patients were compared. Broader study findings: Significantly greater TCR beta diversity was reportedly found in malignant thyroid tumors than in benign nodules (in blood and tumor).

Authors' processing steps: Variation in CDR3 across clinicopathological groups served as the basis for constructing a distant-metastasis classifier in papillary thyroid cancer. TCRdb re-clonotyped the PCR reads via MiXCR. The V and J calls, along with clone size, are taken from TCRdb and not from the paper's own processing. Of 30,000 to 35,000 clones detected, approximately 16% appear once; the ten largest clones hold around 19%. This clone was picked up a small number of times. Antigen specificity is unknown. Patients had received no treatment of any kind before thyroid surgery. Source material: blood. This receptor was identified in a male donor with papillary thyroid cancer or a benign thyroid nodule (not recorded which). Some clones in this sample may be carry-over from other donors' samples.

Written as DNA, the CDR3 is TGTGCCAGTAAATCTAGCGGGACGACCTACGAGCAGTACTTC. Translating gives CASKSSGTTYEQYF. V and J are TRBV19 and TRBJ2-7; 9 nucleotides align to TRBD2. The trim removed 7 bases at V and 2 bases at J, leaving 6 bases unmatched. Per germline, CDR1 LNHDA and CDR2 SQIVND (reference sequence). The CDR3 consists of 14 residues.